Shown below are 18 T cell receptor beta chains from a single sample sequenced in a study of shared clonotypes between healthy human individuals. Data came from immunoSEQ multiplex PCR; TCRdb stores just in-frame clones and leaves some out. The repertoire includes roughly 700,000 clones, 90% of them detected once, and about 34% sits in the top ten. The sequencing sample was made of memory CD8+ T cells from PBMCs. Indicated subset: CD45RO+ cells pooled with CCR7-negative TemRA cells. The receptors derive from a man aged 18 to 29 in good health. Some clones in this sample may be carry-over from other donors' samples.

This clone was observed a single time. V gene TRBV19 combines with J gene TRBJ2-7; D remains ambiguous. This CDR3 contains 14 residues. Germline V gene data show CDR1 as LNHDA and CDR2 as SQIVND (reference sequence). V was pared by 6 bases and J by 3 bases, with 15 bases between. CDR3 sequence: CASSKDAGYYEQYF. In DNA form, the CDR3 reads TGTGCCAGTAGCAAAGACGCAGGATACTACGAGCAGTACTTC.

V and J are TRBV11-3 and TRBJ2-7; the D call may be TRBD1 or TRBD2 (5 bases each). CDR1 is SGHNT, CDR2 YENEEA, per germline. The CDR3 totals 13 residues. V gave up 5 bases and J gave up 4 bases, with 12 bases separating them. The CDR3 loop is CASSLRGGYEQYF. The CDR3, as DNA: TGTGCCAGCAGCCTCCGGGGCGGATACGAGCAGTACTTC.

The chain has TRBV7-6 and TRBJ2-2; possible D gene TRBD2, 5 bases. The germline V gene encodes CDR1 SGHVS and CDR2 FNYEAQ. Trimming removed 6 bases from V and 2 bases from J, with 19 bases in between. The CDR3 is made up of 17 amino acids. The CDR3 sequence is CASSLNREQYNTGELFF. The CDR3 region has the DNA TGTGCCAGCAGTTTGAACCGGGAACAATATAACACCGGGGAGCTGTTTTTT.

This chain connects TRBV7-9 to TRBJ2-3, with 8 bases matching TRBD2. CDR1 and CDR2 (germline): SEHNR, FQNEAQ (reference sequence). With V trimmed by 8 bases and J by 0 bases, 19 bases remained unmatched. This CDR3 spans 19 amino acids. The CDR3 coding sequence is TGTGCCAGCCGAGGGGTAGCGGGACTCAGAATGAATAGCACAGATACGCAGTATTTT. Translating it yields CASRGVAGLRMNSTDTQYF.

This chain uses TRBV28 with TRBJ1-1; D gene uncertain. Looked up from germline, CDR1 is MDHEN and CDR2 is SYDVKM. The CDR3 covers 17 residues. With 2 bases removed from V and 1 base from J, the gap between germline ends came to 17 bases. CDR3 DNA sequence: TGTGCCAGCAGTTTACTTGGCAGAGCCAAACCGAACACTGAAGCTTTCTTT. This codes for CASSLLGRAKPNTEAFF. The variable domain in full, completed from reference TRBV28 and TRBJ1-1, reads DVKVTQSSRYLVKRTGEKVFLECVQDMDHENMFWYRQDPGLGLRLIYFSYDVKMKEKGDIPEGYSVSREKKERFSLILESASTNQTSMYLCASSLLGRAKPNTEAFFGQGTRLTVV.

The chain couples TRBV9 to TRBJ2-1, with TRBD1 matching 7 bases. The junction had 10 bases not matched to a gene; V was cut back by 0 bases and J by 7 bases. Germline CDR1 reads SGDLS; CDR2 reads YYNGEE. The CDR3 is 16 amino acids. CDR3 loop: CASSVDPGGRKNEQFF. The CDR3 DNA follows: TGTGCCAGCAGCGTAGATCCAGGGGGAAGGAAGAATGAGCAGTTCTTC.

This chain connects TRBV28 to TRBJ2-2; 10 bases are shared with TRBD2. The CDR3 spans 15 residues. Germline V gene data show CDR1 as MDHEN and CDR2 as SYDVKM. V was clipped by 4 bases and J by 7 bases; unmatched bases: 6. The CDR3 DNA reads as TGTGCCAGCAGTTCTAGCGGGAGTTGGGACGGGGAGCTGTTTTTT. Encoded protein: CASSSSGSWDGELFF.

The chain carries TRBV7-3 and TRBJ2-5, with D perhaps TRBD1 or TRBD2 (5 bases each). Germline V gives CDR1 SGHTA, CDR2 FQGTGA. V lost 0 bases to trimming and J lost 4 bases, with 9 bases between them. The CDR3 spans 14 residues. The CDR3 here is CASSLTRDRETQYF. CDR3 nucleotide sequence: TGTGCCAGCAGCTTAACCCGGGACCGAGAGACCCAGTACTTC.

The chain recombines TRBV4-1 with TRBJ2-3; TRBD2 matches at 7 bases. The CDR3 is made up of 18 amino acids. Unmatched junction bases numbered 13, after V lost 4 bases and J lost 0 bases. Per germline, CDR1 MGHRA and CDR2 YSYEKL. In nucleotides, the CDR3 is TGCGCCAGCAGCCGTGGGGGGAGTCTAGCGGAAAGCACAGATACGCAGTATTTT. Its protein is CASSRGGSLAESTDTQYF.

The J gene is TRBJ1-3, the V gene TRBV27; D remains ambiguous. The V gene lost 1 base and the J gene lost 4 bases, with 5 bases spanning the gap. CDR1 is MNHEY, CDR2 SMNVEV, per germline (reference sequence). The CDR3 contains 13 residues. The CDR3: CASSLWAGNTIYF. In DNA form, the CDR3 reads TGTGCCAGCAGTTTATGGGCGGGAAACACCATATATTTT.

The CDR3 here is CASSSQGDQYF. The CDR3 region has the DNA TGTGCCAGCAGCTCACAGGGGGACCAGTACTTC. V and J are TRBV7-9 and TRBJ2-5; the match to TRBD1 covers 8 bases. Germline assignment: CDR1 SEHNR and CDR2 FQNEAQ (reference sequence). V gave up 4 bases and J gave up 10 bases; unmatched junction bases: 2. The CDR3 consists of 11 residues.

The rearrangement joins TRBV29-1 to TRBJ1-1; TRBD1 is a possible D gene (6 bases). Per germline, CDR1 SQVTM and CDR2 ANQGSEA. V lost 0 bases and J lost 0, with 8 bases in between. The CDR3 contains 14 residues. CDR3 protein: CSVEEGAMNTEAFF. CDR3 in DNA: TGCAGCGTTGAAGAGGGGGCTATGAACACTGAAGCTTTCTTT.

The V call is TRBV18, the J call TRBJ1-1; the D gene is possibly TRBD1 (5 bases). CDR3 length: 15 residues. Looked up from germline, CDR1 is KGHSH and CDR2 is LQKENI. The ends were cut back, 0 bases at V and 1 base at J, with 9 bases in the middle. The CDR3 here is CASSPPLGGNTEAFF. The CDR3 bases are TGTGCCAGCTCACCACCGCTGGGGGGGAACACTGAAGCTTTCTTT. Drawing the rest from reference TRBV18 and TRBJ1-1, the complete variable domain is NAGVMQNPRHLVRRRGQEARLRCSPMKGHSHVYWYRQLPEEGLKFMVYLQKENIIDESGMPKERFSAEFPKEGPSILRIQQVVRGDSAAYFCASSPPLGGNTEAFFGQGTRLTVV.

The chain employs TRBV6-5 and TRBJ2-7, with TRBD1 matching over 9 bases. Looked up from germline, CDR1 is MNHEY and CDR2 is SVGAGI. J gave up 1 base and V 7 bases, and 8 bases lay outside the gene matches. CDR3 length: 15 residues. The CDR3 reads CASTPWGTGSYEQYF. CDR3 nucleotides: TGTGCCAGCACCCCATGGGGGACAGGGTCCTACGAGCAGTACTTC.

The rearrangement links TRBV9 to TRBJ2-7, with D possibly being TRBD2 (6 bases). Germline CDR1 and CDR2: SGDLS and YYNGEE. Between the trimmed V and J ends, which lost 4 bases and 2 bases, there was a span of 19 bases. There are 16 residues in the CDR3. This CDR3 reads CASSFGEGLVTYEQYF. In nucleotides, the CDR3 is TGTGCCAGCAGCTTCGGAGAGGGACTGGTAACCTACGAGCAGTACTTC.

The genes are TRBV5-5 and TRBJ1-2; D remains unclear. The V end was cut by 4 bases, the J end by 3 bases, with 13 bases between. The CDR3 consists of 14 residues. CDR1 is SGHKS, CDR2 YYEKEE, per germline (reference sequence). CDR3 bases: TGTGCCAGCAGCACCGAGGACGGATACTATGGCTACACCTTC. It codes for CASSTEDGYYGYTF. Supplemented by reference TRBV5-5 and TRBJ1-2, the full variable domain reads DAGVTQSPTHLIKTRGQQVTLRCSPISGHKSVSWYQQVLGQGPQFIFQYYEKEERGRGNFPDRFSARQFPNYSSELNVNALLLGDSALYLCASSTEDGYYGYTFGSGTRLTVV.

The chain uses TRBV7-3 and TRBJ2-5; a weak D match, TRBD1 (5 bases). Germline values: CDR1 SGHTA, CDR2 FQGTGA. V shed 0 bases and J shed 1 base, with 15 bases lying between them. The CDR3 sequence is 17 residues long. DNA of the CDR3: TGTGCCAGCAGCTTAACGAAGGAACAGGAACGCCAAGAGACCCAGTACTTC. Its translation: CASSLTKEQERQETQYF.

This chain connects TRBV6-1 to TRBJ2-2; the D gene could be TRBD1 or TRBD2 (6 bases each). The V and J ends lost 11 bases and 6 bases respectively, with 19 bases between them. The CDR3 is 14 residues long. Germline CDR1 reads MNHNS; CDR2 reads SASEGT. The DNA for the CDR3 is TGTGCCGGGACAACCGGGACTCACCCCGGGGAGCTGTTTTTT. As protein: CAGTTGTHPGELFF.